This T cell receptor beta chain was identified in a study of PD-L1 blockade in urothelial cancer (dated by TCRdb to 2016 to 2017). Background on the whole study: Therapy was started at some point between 2014 and 2016 for all patients, and atezolizumab 1,200 mg was administered intravenously every 3 weeks. Durable clinical benefit was achieved by nine patients but not by the remaining 20. Blood samples gave median yields of around 140,000 T cells and over 80,000 unique TCRs, along with a median clonality of approximately 0.08. Blood samples were analyzed 3 weeks after the start of treatment (second dose) and 6 weeks after the start of treatment. In the same patients, pretreatment tumors underwent whole exome sequencing and RNA sequencing in addition to TCR sequencing. Durable clinical benefit was defined as progression-free survival longer than 6 months, and TCR features were also tested against progression-free and overall survival. About 90% of the roughly 29 patients were males with bladder-origin urothelial cancer, and about 60% of the roughly 30 reported a prior smoking history. The study was an exploratory multi-omic analysis of somatic, immune and clinical correlates of response to PD-L1 blockade with atezolizumab in urothelial cancer. Pretreatment tumor samples, along with matched peripheral blood serially collected before and after atezolizumab treatment, were subjected to TCR sequencing. Over 28 patients had pretreatment blood TCR-seq, about 24 had at least one posttreatment blood collection, and about 24 had tumor TCR-seq. Patients had an ECOG performance status of 0 or 1 and had received between 0 and 3 prior chemotherapy regimens.

This clone was counted between two and nine times. Its binding antigen is unknown. Base qualities are missing; no much larger clone stands one base away. The meaning of the sample's time point label: pretreatment peripheral blood. A total of 25 to 30 patients with locally advanced or metastatic urothelial carcinoma, treated at Memorial Sloan Kettering on a trial protocol, made up the cohort. Peripheral blood mononuclear cells were collected pretreatment and during treatment, at between 1 and 8 total time points per patient. The Qiagen DNeasy Blood extraction kit was used to purify genomic DNA from total PBMCs and tumor samples. PBMCs were collected pretreatment and during treatment, and were isolated and stored as previously described. Synthetic TCR analog templates were spiked into each PCR to estimate absolute template abundance from read counts. Using the immunoSEQ assay, TCRbeta CDR3 regions were amplified from genomic DNA with bias-controlled V and J gene primers. Rearranged TCRbeta segments were sequenced at approximately 20X coverage. The original pipeline was this. Sequencing errors were corrected by clustering and CDR3s were annotated against IMGT to assign V, D and J genes. Downstream analyses used only productive TCRbeta rearrangements, leaving out any out-of-frame or stop-codon sequences. Clonality was computed as one minus Shannon entropy normalized by the log of the number of unique productive sequences. Clones differing between time points or between blood and tumor were identified using Fisher's exact test with Benjamini-Hochberg correction, with an adjusted p below 0.01 applied as the threshold. Imported from immuneACCESS, the table was reduced by TCRdb to in-frame sequences with V and J called. These copies leave out some clones; in studies compared against another copy, an unresolved V gene accounts for under half, and the cause of the remainder is not known. V, J and clone size reflect that table, while D and trimming were determined from the DNA. The sample table holds under 95,000 clones, of which about four fifths were seen once. Around a tenth of the sample is held by the ten biggest clonotypes.

Reading the germline V gene gives CDR1 SGHTS and CDR2 YDEGEE. CDR3 length: 14 amino acids, cysteine to phenylalanine. CDR3 DNA only is kept here, 42 bases in frame from base 1. Trimming takes 4 bases from V and 0 bases from J, and the germline ends sit 9 bases apart. The full study reports these points: Improved progression-free and overall survival was associated with having pretreatment peripheral blood TCR clonality below the median. Because the sample size was small (n = 29) and many of the analyses were exploratory, the results are meant to be hypothesis-generating. Among patients with durable benefit, tumor-associated TCR clones showed greater expansion in peripheral blood 3 weeks after treatment started (n ≈ 20, p = 0.022).

Sequenced material: PBMCs, taken around atezolizumab (anti-PD-L1) treatment. This clonotype was obtained from a woman in her 70s with urothelial cancer. This receptor chain uses TRBV5-8 and TRBJ2-3; tentative D gene TRBD1, with 5 bases matching. The nucleotide sequence is TGTGCCAGCAGCCTTCAGGGTAGCACAGATACGCAGTATTTT. Its protein reads: CASSLQGSTDTQYF.